This TCR beta chain comes out of a study of molecular identifiers for immune sequencing clone quantification (dated by TCRdb to the late 2010s). Background on the whole study: In a replicate experiment, RNA from about 21,000 or 97,000 naive CD8 T cells was split into five aliquots, four of which were sequenced. The study was a methods study using CD8 T cells to benchmark molecular-identifier clustering-based TCR repertoire sequencing (MIDCIRS) and TCR RNA copy counting. The paper as a whole reports these results and caveats: In CMV-specific effector cells, over 99% of molecules were held by clones above 20 RNA copies, whereas under 1% of molecules were held by such clones in naive cells. When barcode sub-clustering was omitted, TCR diversity was inflated by chimeric consensus sequences, with chimeras reaching as high as 47%. Modeling indicated approximately 3 TCR RNA copies recovered per cell, compared with roughly 10 by digital PCR, which implies a capture efficiency of 25% to 35%. Naive libraries contained spiked-in Jurkat TCR RNA (approximately ten copies' worth), which is not part of the donor repertoire. Highly expanded clone sizes could be underestimated if identical TCR molecules share a barcode. Spiked-in Jurkat TCR RNA equivalent to a single cell was reported to be detectable even among over 800,000 naive CD8 T cells.

Naive CD8 T cell libraries were made from approximately 20,000 to 1,000,000 sorted cells using 10%, 30% or 50% of purified RNA. Naive CD8 T cells were FACS-sorted as CD8+CD4-CCR7+CD45RA+ on a BD FACSAria II into RLT Plus buffer. To test detection sensitivity, Jurkat RNA equivalent to about eleven TCR copies was spiked into samples of roughly 18,000-1,000,000 naive CD8 T cells. Enrichment of CD8 T cells was done with RosetteSep CD8+ T Cell Enrichment Cocktail plus Ficoll-Paque, and ACK red cell lysis came afterward. The library was produced with PCR. TCRdb shows the sequencer as NextSeq 500. Preparation of bulk TCR libraries followed a previously described approach, with the TCR primers listed in Table S5. Total RNA was purified with the Qiagen AllPrep DNA/RNA kit. Reads from multiple sequencing runs of the same library were pooled before analysis. As for how the authors treated the data: Reads were retained only if the reads had an exact TCR constant sequence, and the retained reads were trimmed to 150 nt and grouped according to their 12-nt molecular barcodes. Reads in each barcode group were sub-clustered using a 15% Levenshtein threshold, and a quality-weighted consensus sequence was built for each RNA molecule. Non-functional sequences were filtered out, along with any lower-count sequence sitting one edit away from another sequence. On the basis of fitting two negative binomial distributions, barcode sub-clusters with fewer than 20% of the maximum read count were discarded. TCRdb took the public reads, trimmed them with fastp at Q25, ran MiXCR for clone calling and kept in-frame beta chains. All rows with the same CDR3 protein become a single entry with the most common DNA and genes. The V and J calls, along with clone size, are taken from TCRdb and not from the paper's own processing. The sample includes roughly 630,000 distinct CDR3 sequences, with roughly 27% observed a single time. The ten largest make up around 0.78% of the sample.

Regarding this clonotype: Its antigen is not yet known. At one boundary the junction diverges from the germline segment, which might be a read error.

The CDR3, cysteine through phenylalanine, is 16 amino acids long. Of all the DNA, just the CDR3 is kept, 48 bases in frame from base 1. Via the germline V gene, CDR1 is SGHVS and CDR2 FNYEAQ. The clonotype originates from a human donor in good health. Some libraries in this study had Jurkat cell RNA spiked in. Sequenced: naive CD8+ T cells from blood, with Jurkat cell RNA spiked in. The cell subset or site label, as the study defines it: FACS-sorted CD8+CD4-CCR7+CD45RA+ naive T cells. Recombination joined TRBV7-6 with TRBJ2-3; TRBD2 agrees with 13 junctional bases. The nucleotide sequence is TGTGCTAGCAGCCCAGAACTAGCGGGAGGGACGGATACGCAGTATTTT. This yields the protein CASSPELAGGTDTQYF.